This T cell receptor (beta chain) derives from a study of blood T cell repertoires in COVID-19. Study summary: Specimens from acute and convalescent COVID-19 originated in the United States, Italy and Spain. T cells, B-cell-depleted T cells, or PBMCs supplied cDNA or gDNA.

This clone was seen only once. Study processing details: Scientists estimated how many nucleated cells there were by amplifying reference gene primers. Sequenced by immunoSEQ multiplex PCR; TCRdb stores in-frame clones only, minus some. That table supplies the V and J calls and clone size; D and trimming were determined from the DNA. This table holds approximately 360,000 clones, 70% to 90% found once. This CDR3 is built from 15 residues. Germline V gene lookup returns CDR1 SGHDT and CDR2 YYEEEE. V was pared by 6 bases and J by 3 bases, with 9 bases of the junction left unmatched. The receptor comes from a man in his forties or fifties with acute or convalescent COVID-19. Sequencing was performed on peripheral blood. This sequence joins TRBV5-6 and TRBJ2-3; 8 bases match TRBD2. The CDR3 DNA follows: TGTGCCAGCACCCCCGAGCGGGAGTTGACAGATACGCAGTATTTT. Translated: CASTPERELTDTQYF. The variable domain in full, with the rest retrieved from reference TRBV5-6 and TRBJ2-3, is DAGVTQSPTHLIKTRGQQVTLRCSPKSGHDTVSWYQQALGQGPQFIFQYYEEEERQRGNFPDRFSGHQFPNYSSELNVNALLLGDSALYLCASTPERELTDTQYFGPGTRLTVL.